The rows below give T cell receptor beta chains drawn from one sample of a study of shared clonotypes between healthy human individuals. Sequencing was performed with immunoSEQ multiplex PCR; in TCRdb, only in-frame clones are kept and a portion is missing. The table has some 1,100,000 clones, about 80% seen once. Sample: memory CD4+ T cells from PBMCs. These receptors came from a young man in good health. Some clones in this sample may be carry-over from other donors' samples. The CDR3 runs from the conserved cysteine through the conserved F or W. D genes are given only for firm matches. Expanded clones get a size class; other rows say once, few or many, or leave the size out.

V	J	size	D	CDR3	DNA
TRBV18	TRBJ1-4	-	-	CASSPRQDNEKLFF	TGTGCCAGCTCACCGCGACAGGACAATGAAAAACTGTTTTTT
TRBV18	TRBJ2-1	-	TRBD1	CASSVTGVGEQFF	TGTGCCAGCTCAGTTACAGGGGTTGGTGAGCAGTTCTTC
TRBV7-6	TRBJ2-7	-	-	CASSLAPGAYEQYF	TGTGCCAGCAGCTTAGCTCCAGGCGCCTACGAGCAGTACTTC
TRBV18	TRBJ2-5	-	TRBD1	CASSPSRSRGQETQYF	TGTGCCAGCTCACCAAGTCGATCCAGGGGGCAAGAGACCCAGTACTTC
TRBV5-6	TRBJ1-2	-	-	CASSLIGAGGYTF	TGTGCCAGCAGCTTGATCGGGGCAGGTGGCTACACCTTC
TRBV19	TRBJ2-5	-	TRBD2	CASSPGTSYQETQYF	TGTGCCAGTAGCCCCGGGACTAGCTACCAAGAGACCCAGTACTTC
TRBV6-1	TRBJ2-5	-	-	CASREQSGTKTQYF	TGTGCCAGTCGGGAACAAAGCGGGACAAAGACCCAGTACTTC
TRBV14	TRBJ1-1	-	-	CASSQGGRTEAFF	TGTGCCAGCAGCCAGGGGGGACGTACTGAAGCTTTCTTT
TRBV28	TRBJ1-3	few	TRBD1	CASSNRGLGNTIYF	TGTGCCAGCAGTAACAGGGGGCTTGGAAACACCATATATTTT
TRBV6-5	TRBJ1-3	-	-	CASRPVASGNTIYF	TGTGCCAGCAGACCCGTGGCCTCTGGAAACACCATATATTTT